This TCR beta chain originates from a study of T-cell memory formation after mild COVID-19. Study context: TCR clusters showed largely donor specificity. Overall study results and limits: Pre-infection memory carried some responding clones, suggesting that cross-reactive memory joined.

A note on this clonotype: The antigen remains undetermined.

TCRdb re-analysed the 5' RACE reads in MiXCR, keeping a single row per CDR3 protein. The sample holds about 540,000 distinct CDR3 sequences, roughly 20% seen once. There are 17 residues in the CDR3. The V gene end was trimmed by 1 base and the J gene end by 9 bases; junction bases not matched to a gene: 13. CDR1 MGHRA and CDR2 YSYEKL come from the germline V gene. The chain is built from TRBV4-1 and TRBJ2-1; 9 bases align to TRBD2. This sequence was found in an adult woman who had mild COVID-19 (a few samples of this study predate the infection). Cell type and time point are not known. Sequenced sample: PBMCs or a T cell subset sorted from them (not recorded which). The CDR3 DNA reads TGCGCCAGCAGCCAAGGAGTGGGCGGGGGGGCAGTGAGTGAGCAGTTCTTC. Protein sequence: CASSQGVGGGAVSEQFF.